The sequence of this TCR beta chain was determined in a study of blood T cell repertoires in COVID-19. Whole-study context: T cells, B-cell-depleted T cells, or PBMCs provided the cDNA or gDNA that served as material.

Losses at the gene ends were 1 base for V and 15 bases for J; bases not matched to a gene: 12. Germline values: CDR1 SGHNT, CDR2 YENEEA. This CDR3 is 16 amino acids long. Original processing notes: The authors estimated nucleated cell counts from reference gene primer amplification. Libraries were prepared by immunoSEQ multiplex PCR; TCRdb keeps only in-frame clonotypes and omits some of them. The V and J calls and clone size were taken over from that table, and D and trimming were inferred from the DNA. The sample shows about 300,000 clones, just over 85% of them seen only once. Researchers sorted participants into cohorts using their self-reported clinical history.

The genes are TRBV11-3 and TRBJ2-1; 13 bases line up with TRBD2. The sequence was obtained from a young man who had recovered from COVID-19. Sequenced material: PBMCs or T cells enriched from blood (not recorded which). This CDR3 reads CASSLGGGTSGTGGFF. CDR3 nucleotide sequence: TGTGCCAGCAGCTTAGGTGGCGGGACTAGCGGGACCGGGGGGTTCTTC. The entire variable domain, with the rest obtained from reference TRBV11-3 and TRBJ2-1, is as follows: EAGVVQSPRYKIIEKKQPVAFWCNPISGHNTLYWYLQNLGQGPELLIRYENEEAVDDSQLPKDRFSAERLKGVDSTLKIQPAELGDSAVYLCASSLGGGTSGTGGFFGPGTRLTVL.